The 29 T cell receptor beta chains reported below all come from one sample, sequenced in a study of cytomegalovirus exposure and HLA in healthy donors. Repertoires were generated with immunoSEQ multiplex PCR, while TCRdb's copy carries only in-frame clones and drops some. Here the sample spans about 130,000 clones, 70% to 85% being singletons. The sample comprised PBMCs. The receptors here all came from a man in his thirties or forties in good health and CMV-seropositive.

The CDR3 here is CARSLGGTAPLNQPQHF. The CDR3 coding sequence is TGTGCCAGAAGCTTGGGAGGGACAGCCCCCTTAAATCAGCCCCAGCATTTT. This chain uses TRBV5-3 with TRBJ1-5, with 7 bases that match TRBD1. TRBV5-3 is sorted into the ORF group, with uncertain function. This CDR3 spans 17 amino acids. The trim removed 0 bases at V and 4 bases at J, leaving 10 bases unmatched.

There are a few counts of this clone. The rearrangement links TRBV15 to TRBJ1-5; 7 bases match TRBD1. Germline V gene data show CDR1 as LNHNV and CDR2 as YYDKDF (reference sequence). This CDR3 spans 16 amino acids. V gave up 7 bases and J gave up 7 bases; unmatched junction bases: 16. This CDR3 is CATTSLEGASRQPQHF. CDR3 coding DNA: TGTGCCACCACCTCGTTGGAGGGGGCCAGTCGGCAGCCCCAGCATTTT.

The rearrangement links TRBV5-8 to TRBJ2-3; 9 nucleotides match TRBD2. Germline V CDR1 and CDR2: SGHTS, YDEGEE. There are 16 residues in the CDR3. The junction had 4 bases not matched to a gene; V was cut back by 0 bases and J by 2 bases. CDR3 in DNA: TGTGCCAGCAGCTTGGCCCAGCGGGGGGCCACAGATACGCAGTATTTT. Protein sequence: CASSLAQRGATDTQYF.

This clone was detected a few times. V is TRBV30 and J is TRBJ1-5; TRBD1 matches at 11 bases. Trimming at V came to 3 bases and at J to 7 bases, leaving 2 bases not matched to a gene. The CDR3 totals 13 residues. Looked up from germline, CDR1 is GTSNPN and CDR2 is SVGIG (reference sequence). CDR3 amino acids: CAWSGDRGQPQHF. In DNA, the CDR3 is TGTGCCTGGAGCGGGGACAGGGGGCAGCCCCAGCATTTT.

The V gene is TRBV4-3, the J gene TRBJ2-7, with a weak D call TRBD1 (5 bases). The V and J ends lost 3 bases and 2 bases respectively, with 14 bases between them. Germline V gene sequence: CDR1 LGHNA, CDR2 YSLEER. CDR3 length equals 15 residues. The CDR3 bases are TGCGCCAGCAGCCAGATGGACGACAGCACCTACGAGCAGTACTTC. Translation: CASSQMDDSTYEQYF.

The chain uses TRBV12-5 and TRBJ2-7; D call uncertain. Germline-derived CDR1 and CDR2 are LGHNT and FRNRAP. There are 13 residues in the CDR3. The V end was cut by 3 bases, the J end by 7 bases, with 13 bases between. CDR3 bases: TGTGCTAGTGGTTTAGGCGGCACGATAGAGCAGTACTTC. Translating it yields CASGLGGTIEQYF.

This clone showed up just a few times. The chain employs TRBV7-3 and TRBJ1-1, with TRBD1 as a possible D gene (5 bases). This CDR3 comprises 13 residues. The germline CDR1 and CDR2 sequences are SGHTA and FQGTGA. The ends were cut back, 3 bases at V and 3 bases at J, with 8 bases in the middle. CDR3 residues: CASSFAGYTEAFF. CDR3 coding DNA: TGTGCCAGCAGCTTTGCAGGGTACACTGAAGCTTTCTTT. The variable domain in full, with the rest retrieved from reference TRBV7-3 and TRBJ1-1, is GAGVSQTPSNKVTEKGKYVELRCDPISGHTALYWYRQSLGQGPEFLIYFQGTGAADDSGLPNDRFFAVRPEGSVSTLKIQRTERGDSAVYLCASSFAGYTEAFFGQGTRLTVV.

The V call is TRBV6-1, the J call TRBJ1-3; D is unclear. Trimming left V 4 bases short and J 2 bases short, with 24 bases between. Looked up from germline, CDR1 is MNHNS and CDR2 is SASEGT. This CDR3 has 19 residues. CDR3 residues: CASSARTLARGEAGNTIYF. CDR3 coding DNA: TGTGCCAGCAGTGCTCGGACCTTAGCCCGGGGTGAGGCTGGAAACACCATATATTTT.

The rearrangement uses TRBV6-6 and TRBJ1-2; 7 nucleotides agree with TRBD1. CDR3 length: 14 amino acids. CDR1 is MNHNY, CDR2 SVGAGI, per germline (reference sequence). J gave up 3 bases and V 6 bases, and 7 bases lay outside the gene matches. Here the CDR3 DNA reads TGTGCCAGCAGCCTACAGGGGAAGGACTATGGCTACACCTTC. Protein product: CASSLQGKDYGYTF.

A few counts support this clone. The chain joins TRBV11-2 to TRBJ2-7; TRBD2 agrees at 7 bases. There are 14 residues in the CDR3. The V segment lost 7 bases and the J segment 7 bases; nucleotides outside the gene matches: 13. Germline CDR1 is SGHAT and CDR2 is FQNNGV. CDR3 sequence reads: CASTRIAGVSEQYF. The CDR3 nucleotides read TGTGCCAGCACCCGTATTGCGGGGGTGAGTGAGCAGTACTTC. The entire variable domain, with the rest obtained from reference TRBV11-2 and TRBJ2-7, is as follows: EAGVAQSPRYKIIEKRQSVAFWCNPISGHATLYWYQQILGQGPKLLIQFQNNGVVDDSQLPKDRFSAERLKGVDSTLKIQPAKLEDSAVYLCASTRIAGVSEQYFGPGTRLTVT.

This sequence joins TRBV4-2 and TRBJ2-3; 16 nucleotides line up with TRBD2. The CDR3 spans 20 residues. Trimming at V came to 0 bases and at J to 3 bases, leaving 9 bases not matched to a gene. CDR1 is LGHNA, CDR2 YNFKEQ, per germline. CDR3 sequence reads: CASSQDRTGLAGGLTDTQYF. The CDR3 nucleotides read TGTGCCAGCAGCCAAGATCGAACGGGACTAGCGGGGGGGCTGACAGATACGCAGTATTTT.

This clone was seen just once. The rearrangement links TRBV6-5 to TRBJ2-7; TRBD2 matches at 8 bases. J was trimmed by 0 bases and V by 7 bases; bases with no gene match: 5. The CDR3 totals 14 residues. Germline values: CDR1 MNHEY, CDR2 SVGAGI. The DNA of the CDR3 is TGTGCCAGCACGGGGACTAGGAGCTCCTACGAGCAGTACTTC. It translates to CASTGTRSSYEQYF.

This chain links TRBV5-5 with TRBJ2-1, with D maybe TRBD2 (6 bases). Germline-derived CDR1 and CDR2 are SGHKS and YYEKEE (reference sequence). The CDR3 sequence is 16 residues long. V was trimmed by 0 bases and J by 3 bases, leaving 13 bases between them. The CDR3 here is CASSLDATRGYNEQFF. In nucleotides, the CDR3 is TGTGCCAGCAGCTTGGACGCGACTAGGGGCTACAATGAGCAGTTCTTC.

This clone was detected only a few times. The DNA for the CDR3 is TGTGCCAGTAGTATAGAGGTCCTAACCGTCCTGACTTTC. Protein: CASSIEVLTVLTF. This chain connects TRBV19 to TRBJ2-6; D call uncertain. This CDR3 is built from 13 residues. Germline-derived CDR1 and CDR2 are LNHDA and SQIVND (reference sequence). V was cut by 0 bases and J by 12 bases, with 9 bases left in between. The full variable domain, its missing parts supplied by reference TRBV19 and TRBJ2-6, is DGGITQSPKYLFRKEGQNVTLSCEQNLNHDAMYWYRQDPGQGLRLIYYSQIVNDFQKGDIAEGYSVSREKKESFPLTVTSAQKNPTAFYLCASSIEVLTVLTFGAGSRLTVL.

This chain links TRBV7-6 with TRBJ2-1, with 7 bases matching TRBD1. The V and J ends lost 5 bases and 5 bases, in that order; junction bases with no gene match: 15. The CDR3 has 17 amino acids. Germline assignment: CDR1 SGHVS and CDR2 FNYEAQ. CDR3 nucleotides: TGTGCCAGCAGCCCCCACCCGAGACAGGGTCTCCACAATGAGCAGTTCTTC. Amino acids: CASSPHPRQGLHNEQFF.

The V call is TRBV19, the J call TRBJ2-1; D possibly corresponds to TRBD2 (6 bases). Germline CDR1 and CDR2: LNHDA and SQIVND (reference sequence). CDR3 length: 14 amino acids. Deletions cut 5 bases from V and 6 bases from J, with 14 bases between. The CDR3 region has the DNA TGTGCCAGTAGTTTGTCGGGAGCTCGCAATGAGCAGTTCTTC. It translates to CASSLSGARNEQFF.

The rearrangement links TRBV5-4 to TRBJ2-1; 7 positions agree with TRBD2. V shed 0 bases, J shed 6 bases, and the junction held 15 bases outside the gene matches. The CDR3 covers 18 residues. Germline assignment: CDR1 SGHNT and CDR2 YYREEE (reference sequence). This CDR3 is CASSLAHSRVGGGNEQFF. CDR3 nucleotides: TGTGCCAGCAGCTTGGCCCATAGCCGTGTGGGGGGGGGCAATGAGCAGTTCTTC.

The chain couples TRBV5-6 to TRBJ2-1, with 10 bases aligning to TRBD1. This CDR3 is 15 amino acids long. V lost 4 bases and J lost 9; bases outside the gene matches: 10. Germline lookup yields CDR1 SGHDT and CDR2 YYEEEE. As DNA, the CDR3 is TGTGCCAGCAGCCTCCTCGGGACAGGGGATAGTGAGCAGTTCTTC. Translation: CASSLLGTGDSEQFF.

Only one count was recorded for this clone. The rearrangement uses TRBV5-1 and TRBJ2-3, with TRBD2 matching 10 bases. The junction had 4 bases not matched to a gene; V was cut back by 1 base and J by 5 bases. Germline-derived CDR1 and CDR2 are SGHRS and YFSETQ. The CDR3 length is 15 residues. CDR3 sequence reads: CASSLSGGAEDTQYF. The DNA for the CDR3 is TGCGCCAGCAGCTTGAGCGGGGGGGCCGAAGATACGCAGTATTTT.

The CDR3 bases are TGCGCCAGCAGCCAAGAAGGGGCAGGGAGGGAAAAACTGTTTTTT. Its protein product is CASSQEGAGREKLFF. The chain combines TRBV4-1 with TRBJ1-4, with TRBD1 as a possible D gene (5 bases). The CDR3 has 15 amino acids. The V end was cut by 0 bases, the J end by 8 bases, with 13 bases between. CDR1 is MGHRA and CDR2 is YSYEKL in the germline V gene.

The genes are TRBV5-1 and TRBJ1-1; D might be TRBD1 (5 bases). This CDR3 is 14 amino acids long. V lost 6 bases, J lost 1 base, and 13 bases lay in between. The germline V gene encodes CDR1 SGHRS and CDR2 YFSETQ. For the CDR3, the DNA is TGCGCCAGCAAGCTTCAGGGAGGGAACACTGAAGCTTTCTTT. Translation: CASKLQGGNTEAFF.

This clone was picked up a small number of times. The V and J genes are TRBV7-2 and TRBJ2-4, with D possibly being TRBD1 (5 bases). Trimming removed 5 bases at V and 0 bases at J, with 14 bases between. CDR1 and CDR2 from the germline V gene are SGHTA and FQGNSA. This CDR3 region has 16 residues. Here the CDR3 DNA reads TGTGCCAGCAGCCCTGGACAAAACCTAGCCAAAAACATTCAGTACTTC. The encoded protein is CASSPGQNLAKNIQYF. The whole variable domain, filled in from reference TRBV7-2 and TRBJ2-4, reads GAGVSQSPSNKVTEKGKDVELRCDPISGHTALYWYRQSLGQGLEFLIYFQGNSAPDKSGLPSDRFSAERTGGSVSTLTIQRTQQEDSAVYLCASSPGQNLAKNIQYFGAGTRLSVL.

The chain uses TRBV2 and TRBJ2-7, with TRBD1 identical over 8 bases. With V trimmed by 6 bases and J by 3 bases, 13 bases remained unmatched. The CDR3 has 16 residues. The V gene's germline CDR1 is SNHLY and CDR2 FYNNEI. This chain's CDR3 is CASSTRRQGINYEQYF. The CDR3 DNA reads TGTGCCAGCAGCACCCGCAGACAGGGGATTAACTACGAGCAGTACTTC. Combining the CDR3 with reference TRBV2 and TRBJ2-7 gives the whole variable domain EPEVTQTPSHQVTQMGQEVILRCVPISNHLYFYWYRQILGQKVEFLVSFYNNEISEKSEIFDDQFSVERPDGSNFTLKIRSTKLEDSAMYFCASSTRRQGINYEQYFGPGTRLTVT.

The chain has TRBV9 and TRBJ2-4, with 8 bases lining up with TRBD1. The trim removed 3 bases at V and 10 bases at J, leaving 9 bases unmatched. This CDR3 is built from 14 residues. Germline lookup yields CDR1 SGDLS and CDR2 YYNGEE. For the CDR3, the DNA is TGTGCCAGCAGCGCTACGACAGGGGCGGGGATTCAGTACTTC. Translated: CASSATTGAGIQYF.

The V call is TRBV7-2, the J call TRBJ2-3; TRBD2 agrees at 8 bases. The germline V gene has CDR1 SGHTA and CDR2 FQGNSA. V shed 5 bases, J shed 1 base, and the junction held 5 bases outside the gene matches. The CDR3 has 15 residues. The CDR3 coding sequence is TGTGCCAGCAGCATAACTAGCGGTCGCACAGATACGCAGTATTTT. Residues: CASSITSGRTDTQYF.

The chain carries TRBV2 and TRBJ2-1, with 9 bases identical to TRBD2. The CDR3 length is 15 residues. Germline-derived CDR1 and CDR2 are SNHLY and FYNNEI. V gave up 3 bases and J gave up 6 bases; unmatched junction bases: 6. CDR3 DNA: TGTGCCAGCAGTGACCTCGGGACTAGCCCCAATGAGCAGTTCTTC. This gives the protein CASSDLGTSPNEQFF.

CDR3 sequence (DNA): TGTGCCTGGAATCGGGGGACAGGATACGAGCAGTACTTC. Its translation: CAWNRGTGYEQYF. The chain couples TRBV30 to TRBJ2-7, with 8 bases aligning to TRBD1. The V and J ends lost 4 bases and 4 bases, in that order; junction bases with no gene match: 6. The CDR3 is 13 amino acids. CDR1 and CDR2 (germline): GTSNPN, SVGIG (reference sequence).

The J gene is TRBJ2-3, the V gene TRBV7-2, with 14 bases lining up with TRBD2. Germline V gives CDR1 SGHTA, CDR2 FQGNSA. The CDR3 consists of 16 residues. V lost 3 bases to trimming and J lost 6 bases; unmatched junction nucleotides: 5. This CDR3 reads CASSFGTSGGLDTQYF. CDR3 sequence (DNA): TGTGCCAGCAGCTTCGGGACTAGCGGGGGATTGGATACGCAGTATTTT. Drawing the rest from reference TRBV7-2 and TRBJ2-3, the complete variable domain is GAGVSQSPSNKVTEKGKDVELRCDPISGHTALYWYRQSLGQGLEFLIYFQGNSAPDKSGLPSDRFSAERTGGSVSTLTIQRTQQEDSAVYLCASSFGTSGGLDTQYFGPGTRLTVL.

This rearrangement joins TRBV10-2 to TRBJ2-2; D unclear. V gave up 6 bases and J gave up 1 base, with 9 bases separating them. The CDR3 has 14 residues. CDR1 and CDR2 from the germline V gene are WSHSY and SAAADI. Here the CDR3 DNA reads TGCGCCAGCAGCGTTGTTCGGAACACCGGGGAGCTGTTTTTT. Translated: CASSVVRNTGELFF.